This TCR beta chain was captured by sequencing in a study of cytomegalovirus exposure and HLA in healthy donors. The study ran its PCR with 60 Vbeta and 13 Jbeta primers. The data were produced by immunoSEQ multiplex PCR, yet TCRdb's version contains in-frame clones alone and is incomplete. Of under 150,000 clones listed, about 81% are singletons. The germline gives CDR1 MGHRA, CDR2 YSYEKL. CDR3 length: 14 amino acids. V was clipped by 0 bases and J by 6 bases, with 11 bases between them. The material sequenced was PBMCs. V and J are TRBV4-1 and TRBJ2-5; D perhaps matches TRBD2 (5 bases). The source of this sequence is a woman aged 40 to 50 in good health and CMV-seropositive. The CDR3 here is CASSQDIRRQTQYF. As DNA, the CDR3 is TGCGCCAGCAGCCAAGACATTCGGAGGCAGACCCAGTACTTC.